This T cell receptor (beta chain) was captured by sequencing in a study of blood T cell repertoires in COVID-19. On the study more broadly: Some COVID-19 samples were acute and others convalescent; all came from the United States, Italy and Spain. Nucleic acid was either cDNA or gDNA, and it came from T cells, B-cell-depleted T cells, or PBMCs.

Under the authors' procedure: Reference gene primer amplification in the assay estimated nucleated cell counts. The data were produced by immunoSEQ multiplex PCR, yet TCRdb's version contains in-frame clones alone and is incomplete. The D gene and trimming were derived from the DNA, and the V and J assignments and clone size from that table. The sample carries 83,000 or so clones, around 80% recorded once. Germline CDR1 and CDR2: MDHEN and SYDVKM. The ends lost 4 bases at V and 0 bases at J; junction bases unmatched: 5. There are 15 residues in the CDR3. Sequences were obtained from peripheral blood. The source is a human donor in a cohort sampled during active COVID-19. The gene calls are TRBV28 and TRBJ2-7; 8 nucleotides align to TRBD2. The CDR3: CASSSPAGVSYEQYF. Here the CDR3 DNA reads TGTGCCAGCAGTTCCCCAGCGGGGGTCTCCTACGAGCAGTACTTC. The full variable domain, with the rest looked up from reference TRBV28 and TRBJ2-7, is DVKVTQSSRYLVKRTGEKVFLECVQDMDHENMFWYRQDPGLGLRLIYFSYDVKMKEKGDIPEGYSVSREKKERFSLILESASTNQTSMYLCASSSPAGVSYEQYFGPGTRLTVT.